The clone carrying this T cell receptor beta chain came up a few times. The antigen is undetermined. Regarding treatment: roughly 11-day PBMC culture with coronavirus spike peptide pools or control peptides (ViraFEST assay). This entry comes from a study of vaccination and CD4 T cells after COVID-19. Cultured CD4+ T cell DNA underwent sequencing with the Oncomine TCR Beta short-read assay. TCRdb ran MiXCR on the PCR reads and lists one entry per CDR3 protein. The sample lists about 11,000 distinct CDR3 sequences, less than 70% occurring once. V was trimmed by 5 bases and J by 6 bases, leaving 17 bases between them. There are 15 residues in the CDR3. The germline CDR1 and CDR2 sequences are MNHEY and SVGEGT.

Sequencing was done on a sample of CD4+ T cells from blood, cultured in vitro. The chain uses TRBV6-2 or TRBV6-3 and TRBJ2-1; no clear D gene. The sequence derives from a human donor who had recovered from COVID-19. The CDR3, as DNA: TGTGCCAGCAGTGAGTTGGATCCGGTCGGCAATGAGCAGTTCTTC. This encodes CASSELDPVGNEQFF.